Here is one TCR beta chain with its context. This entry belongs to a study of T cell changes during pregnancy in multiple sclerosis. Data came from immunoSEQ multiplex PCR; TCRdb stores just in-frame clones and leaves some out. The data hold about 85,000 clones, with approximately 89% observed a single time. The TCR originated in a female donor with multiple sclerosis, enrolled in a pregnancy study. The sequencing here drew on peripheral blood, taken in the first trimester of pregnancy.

The CDR3 sequence: CASSLALDSEAFF. For the CDR3, the DNA is TGTGCCAGCAGCTTGGCTCTAGATTCTGAAGCTTTCTTT. The chain joins TRBV5-6 to TRBJ1-1, with unresolved D. The V and J ends lost 0 bases and 6 bases respectively, with 9 bases between them. Per the germline V gene, CDR1 is SGHDT and CDR2 is YYEEEE. The CDR3 consists of 13 residues.